The next 21 T cell receptor beta chains were all read from a single sample in a study of neurological immune-mediated disorders. Described time point: longitudinal time-point 2. TCRdb redid the calling of the 5' RACE reads with MiXCR, one entry per CDR3 protein. The sample holds 84,000 or so distinct CDR3 sequences, roughly 13% seen once. The sample comprised PBMCs. The receptors shown here come from a female donor with HTLV-1-associated myelopathy (HAM/TSP).

In this sample, this clonotype turned up many times. The chain carries TRBV5-1 and TRBJ2-7, with D tentatively TRBD1 or TRBD2 (5 bases each). The CDR3 loop spans 16 amino acids. In germline, CDR1 is SGHRS, CDR2 YFSETQ. The V end lost 1 base, the J end lost 2 bases, and 16 bases lay between the germline ends. CDR3 protein: CASSLRGAVTAYEQYF. In nucleotides, the CDR3 is TGCGCCAGCAGCTTGAGAGGGGCGGTGACCGCCTACGAGCAGTACTTC.

The sample holds many counts of this clonotype. This chain connects TRBV5-1 to TRBJ2-3, with 8 positions matching TRBD1. CDR1 and CDR2 from the germline V gene are SGHRS and YFSETQ. The CDR3 contains 14 residues. J gave up 4 bases and V 3 bases, and 4 bases lay outside the gene matches. CDR3 in DNA: TGCGCCAGCAGCTCGGTCAGGGGGCCAGATACGCAGTATTTT. Its translation is CASSSVRGPDTQYF.

The table lists this clonotype with many counts. This rearrangement joins TRBV18 to TRBJ1-2; possible D gene TRBD1, 5 bases. V was pared by 6 bases and J by 5 bases, with 7 bases between. Germline V CDR1 and CDR2: KGHSH, LQKENI. This CDR3 comprises 11 residues. The CDR3 sequence is CASSGTYGYTF. DNA of the CDR3: TGTGCCAGCTCCGGGACTTATGGCTACACCTTC.

This clonotype was seen many times. The chain links TRBV3-1 to TRBJ2-1; D not resolved. The V end lost 4 bases, the J end lost 7 bases, and 20 bases lay between the germline ends. Germline loops: CDR1 LGHDT, CDR2 YNNKEL (reference sequence). CDR3 size: 16 residues. Here the CDR3 DNA reads TGTGCCAGCAGCCCATACCCCTCAGACTTGGAGAATGAGCAGTTCTTC. Translation gives CASSPYPSDLENEQFF.

This clonotype has only a few counts. The V and J genes are TRBV18 and TRBJ1-5, with a weak D call TRBD1 (6 bases). CDR3 length: 16 amino acids. V gave up 6 bases and J gave up 2 bases, with 17 bases separating them. CDR1 KGHSH and CDR2 LQKENI come from the germline V gene. CDR3 sequence reads: CASSDVRGGGNQPQHF. In DNA, the CDR3 is TGTGCCAGCTCGGACGTCAGGGGTGGTGGCAATCAGCCCCAGCATTTT.

This clonotype was seen repeatedly, ten times or more. The chain couples TRBV2 to TRBJ2-1, with no clear D. The germline V gene has CDR1 SNHLY and CDR2 FYNNEI. V was cut by 3 bases and J by 2 bases, with 11 bases left in between. The CDR3 is made up of 15 amino acids. In DNA, the CDR3 is TGTGCCAGCAGTGATTTAGAGCCTACCTACAATGAGCAGTTCTTC. Translation gives CASSDLEPTYNEQFF.

This clonotype was seen repeatedly, ten times or more. This CDR3 reads CASSPGQAGADTQYF. The CDR3 DNA follows: TGTGCCAGCAGTCCGGGACAGGCGGGGGCAGATACGCAGTATTTT. The gene calls are TRBV12-3 or TRBV12-4 and TRBJ2-3, with D possibly TRBD1 on 8 matching bases. The germline V and J ends were trimmed by 5 bases and 4 bases, with 16 bases remaining between them. This CDR3 is built from 15 residues.

This clonotype occurred many times. The J gene is TRBJ2-1, the V gene TRBV5-1, with unresolved D. The ends were cut back, 7 bases at V and 1 base at J, with 15 bases in the middle. The CDR3 runs 15 residues. The germline V gene encodes CDR1 SGHRS and CDR2 YFSETQ. CDR3: CASSNGITSYNEQFF. The CDR3 DNA reads TGCGCCAGCTCAAATGGAATCACGTCCTACAATGAGCAGTTCTTC.

This clonotype was counted ten times or more. The genes are TRBV12-3 or TRBV12-4 and TRBJ2-3, with 11 bases that match TRBD2. This CDR3 has 16 amino acids. Trimming cost V 6 bases and J 1 base; bases outside gene matches: 6. CDR3 DNA sequence: TGTGCCAGCAGCCCCTCGACTAGCGGGGGCACAGATACGCAGTATTTT. Translated: CASSPSTSGGTDTQYF.

This clonotype appeared many times. The chain joins TRBV10-1 to TRBJ1-2; D perhaps matches TRBD1 (5 bases). The CDR3 is 14 residues long. V was pared by 2 bases and J by 6 bases, with 13 bases between. Germline V gene data show CDR1 as WNHNN and CDR2 as SYGVQD (reference sequence). The CDR3 here is CASSEIRGGHGYTF. CDR3 DNA: TGCGCCAGCAGTGAGATAAGGGGAGGTCATGGCTACACCTTC.

Many counts were recorded for this clonotype. This chain joins TRBV12-5 and TRBJ1-1, with D uncertain. This CDR3 spans 18 amino acids. V was pared by 1 base and J by 3 bases, with 21 bases between. CDR1 is LGHNT and CDR2 is FRNRAP in the germline V gene. DNA of the CDR3: TGTGCTAGTGGTTTGGCAAATAAGGATTCAACAAGGGACACTGAAGCTTTCTTT. This sequence encodes CASGLANKDSTRDTEAFF.

The chain links TRBV7-9 to TRBJ2-7; D is ambiguous. Trimming removed 6 bases from V and 5 bases from J, with 11 bases in between. This CDR3 is 12 amino acids long. The germline V gene has CDR1 SEHNR and CDR2 FQNEAQ (reference sequence). The CDR3 sequence: CASRPLGDEQYF. CDR3 sequence (DNA): TGTGCCAGCAGACCACTCGGAGACGAGCAGTACTTC.

This clonotype appeared a few times. CDR3 region: CASSHTGNQPQHF. CDR3 coding DNA: TGCGCCAGCAGCCATACAGGGAATCAGCCCCAGCATTTT. The chain links TRBV5-1 to TRBJ1-5; possible D gene TRBD1, 6 bases. The germline V and J ends were trimmed by 4 bases and 4 bases, with 9 bases remaining between them. This CDR3 has 13 residues. The germline CDR1 and CDR2 sequences are SGHRS and YFSETQ. Variable domain in full (rest from reference TRBV5-1 and TRBJ1-5): KAGVTQTPRYLIKTRGQQVTLSCSPISGHRSVSWYQQTPGQGLQFLFEYFSETQRNKGNFPGRFSGRQFSNSRSEMNVSTLELGDSALYLCASSHTGNQPQHFGDGTRLSIL.

This clonotype was found many times. The chain joins TRBV7-9 to TRBJ1-6; perhaps TRBD1 as D (5 bases). Trimming left V 1 base short and J 10 bases short, with 20 bases between. This CDR3 has 17 residues. Germline assignment: CDR1 SEHNR and CDR2 FQNEAQ (reference sequence). CDR3 in amino acids: CASSLGGRMGDSSPLHF. The CDR3 nucleotides read TGTGCCAGCAGCTTAGGGGGGAGGATGGGGGATTCCTCACCCCTCCACTTT.

This clonotype was detected ten times or more. The chain couples TRBV27 to TRBJ2-4; 11 bases fit TRBD2. The CDR3 is made up of 22 amino acids. From germline, CDR1 is MNHEY and CDR2 SMNVEV (reference sequence). With 0 bases clipped from V and 3 bases from J, the junction kept 19 bases outside the gene matches. CDR3 in DNA: TGTGCCAGCAGTTTATCGAAGGGGCTAGCGGGGGGCCTCGCACATGGCAAAAACATTCAGTACTTC. It is translated as CASSLSKGLAGGLAHGKNIQYF.

This clonotype was seen at least ten times. The chain joins TRBV6-6 to TRBJ2-7; 10 bases map to TRBD1. The germline gives CDR1 MNHNY, CDR2 SVGAGI (reference sequence). The trim removed 4 bases at V and 6 bases at J, leaving 6 bases unmatched. This CDR3 is built from 14 residues. CDR3: CASSSGQGVGEQYF. The CDR3 nucleotides read TGTGCCAGCAGTTCAGGACAGGGGGTCGGCGAGCAGTACTTC.

This clonotype was seen repeatedly, ten times or more. The gene calls are TRBV6-1 and TRBJ2-5, with TRBD2 identical over 8 bases. Losses at the gene ends were 6 bases for V and 5 bases for J; bases not matched to a gene: 11. The length of the CDR3 is 15 residues. Germline values: CDR1 MNHNS, CDR2 SASEGT. CDR3 protein: CASSAPGGQRETQYF. The CDR3 region has the DNA TGTGCCAGCAGCGCCCCGGGGGGGCAGCGGGAGACCCAGTACTTC.

This clonotype was seen at least ten times. The rearrangement joins TRBV11-2 to TRBJ1-4, with D unclear. V lost 5 bases and J lost 7, with 17 bases in between. The germline CDR1 and CDR2 sequences are SGHAT and FQNNGV. The CDR3 extends over 15 amino acids. The CDR3 reads CASSPPSFVGEKLFF. In DNA, the CDR3 is TGTGCCAGCAGCCCCCCCTCTTTCGTCGGTGAAAAACTGTTTTTT.

This clonotype occurred many times. V gene TRBV20-1 combines with J gene TRBJ2-7, with a weak D call TRBD1 (6 bases). Germline lookup yields CDR1 DFQATT and CDR2 SNEGSKA (reference sequence). Between the trimmed V and J ends, which lost 1 base and 5 bases, there was a span of 12 bases. This CDR3 is 13 amino acids long. CDR3 sequence: CSARVGGRNEQYF. CDR3 DNA sequence: TGCAGTGCTAGAGTAGGGGGAAGGAACGAGCAGTACTTC.

This clonotype appeared once. The J gene is TRBJ2-3, the V gene TRBV4-2; 12 bases are shared with TRBD2. The CDR3 is made up of 19 amino acids. Trimming removed 1 base from V and 4 bases from J; junction bases left unmatched: 12. CDR1 LGHNA and CDR2 YNFKEQ come from the germline V gene. The chain's CDR3 is CASSQGFLAGGYGPDTQYF. For the CDR3, the DNA is TGTGCCAGCAGCCAAGGGTTCCTAGCGGGAGGGTACGGTCCAGATACGCAGTATTTT.

This clonotype was detected ten times or more. This sequence joins TRBV6-2 or TRBV6-3 and TRBJ2-7, with D possibly matching TRBD2 (6 bases). The CDR3 sequence is 15 residues long. V was pared by 0 bases and J by 3 bases, with 12 bases between. From germline, CDR1 is MNHEY and CDR2 SVGEGT. As DNA, the CDR3 is TGTGCCAGCAGTTACTCGTACCGGGAGAGCTACGAGCAGTACTTC. It encodes CASSYSYRESYEQYF.